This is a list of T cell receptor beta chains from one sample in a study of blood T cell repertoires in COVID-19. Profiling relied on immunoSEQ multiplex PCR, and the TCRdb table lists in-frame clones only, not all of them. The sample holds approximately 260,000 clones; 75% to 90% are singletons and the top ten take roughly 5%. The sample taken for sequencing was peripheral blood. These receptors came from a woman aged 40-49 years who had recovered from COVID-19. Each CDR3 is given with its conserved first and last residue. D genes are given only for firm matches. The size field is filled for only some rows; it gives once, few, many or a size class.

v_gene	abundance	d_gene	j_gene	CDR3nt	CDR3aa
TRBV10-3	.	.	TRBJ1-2	TGTGCCGTAGCCAGAGCTAACTATGGCTACACCTTC	CAVARANYGYTF
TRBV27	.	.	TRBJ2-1	TGTGCCAGCAGTCCCAACCTCTTTGGCGGCGAGCAGTTCTTC	CASSPNLFGGEQFF
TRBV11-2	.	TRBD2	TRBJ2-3	TGTGCCAGCAGCCCTCTCGGGAGGGCCACAGATACGCAGTATTTT	CASSPLGRATDTQYF
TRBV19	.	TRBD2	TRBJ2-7	TGTGCCTCCCGGGGAGGGAATGGCTACGAGCAGTACTTC	CASRGGNGYEQYF
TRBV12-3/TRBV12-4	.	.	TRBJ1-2	TGTGCCAGCAGTTTGAGCCCGCAAGGCTACACCTTC	CASSLSPQGYTF
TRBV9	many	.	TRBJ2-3	TGTGCCAGCAGCGTCCTAGATATGCAAACAGATACGCAGTATTTT	CASSVLDMQTDTQYF
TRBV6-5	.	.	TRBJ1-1	TGTGCCAGCAGTACCAGGACCTTCGGGGACACTGAAGCTTTCTTT	CASSTRTFGDTEAFF
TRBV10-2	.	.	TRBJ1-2	TGCGCCAGCAGTGGACAGCTATATTATGGCTACACCTTC	CASSGQLYYGYTF
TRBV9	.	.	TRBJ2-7	TGTGCCAGCAGCGTAGACACAGGGCTGACCTACGAGCAGTACTTC	CASSVDTGLTYEQYF
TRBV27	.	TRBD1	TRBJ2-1	TGTGCCAGCAGTCGTGGACAGGCTCTGGAAATGGACAATGAGCAGTTCTTC	CASSRGQALEMDNEQFF
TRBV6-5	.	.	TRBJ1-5	TGTGCCAGCAGTCAAAATCAGCCCCAGCATTTT	CASSQNQPQHF
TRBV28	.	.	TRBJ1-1	TGTGCCAGCACCACACCAAGAGGGGGAAACACTGAAGCTTTCTTT	CASTTPRGGNTEAFF
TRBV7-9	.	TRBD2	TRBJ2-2	TGTGCCAGCAGCGGACTAGCGGGAGGGCCCGCCGGGGAGCTGTTTTTT	CASSGLAGGPAGELFF
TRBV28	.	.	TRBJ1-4	TGTGCCAGCAGTGAGGGACAAAAGGGGGAAAAACTGTTTTTT	CASSEGQKGEKLFF
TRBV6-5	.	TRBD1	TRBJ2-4	TGTGCCAGCAGCCTTGGACAGGGGTGGTTGAACATTCAGTACTTC	CASSLGQGWLNIQYF
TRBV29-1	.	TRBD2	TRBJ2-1	TGCAGCGAGGGACTAGCGGCGTCGGATGAGCAGTTCTTC	CSEGLAASDEQFF
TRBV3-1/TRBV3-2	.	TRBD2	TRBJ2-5	TGTGCCAGCAGCCAAGGCGGGGGGGCCGGGGAGACCCAGTACTTC	CASSQGGGAGETQYF
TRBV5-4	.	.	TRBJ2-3	TGTGCCAGCAGCCCGACCGGGGGGCGGAGGGATACGCAGTATTTT	CASSPTGGRRDTQYF
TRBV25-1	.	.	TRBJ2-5	TGTGCCAGCAGTGAATATAGGGGAGAGACCCAGTACTTC	CASSEYRGETQYF
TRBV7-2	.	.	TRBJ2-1	TGTGCCAGCAGCTTAGGGGCCGGGGGCAATGAGCAGTTCTTC	CASSLGAGGNEQFF
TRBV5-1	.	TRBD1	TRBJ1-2	TGCGCCAGCAGCTTGGGACAGGGAGGCGGCTACACCTTC	CASSLGQGGGYTF
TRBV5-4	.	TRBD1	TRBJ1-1	TGTGCCAGCAGATCCGGACAGGTTGGCACTGAAGCTTTCTTT	CASRSGQVGTEAFF
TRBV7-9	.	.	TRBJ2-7	TGTGCCAGCAGCTTATCTACTTCCTACGAGCAGTACTTC	CASSLSTSYEQYF
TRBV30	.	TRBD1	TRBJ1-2	TGTGCCTGGAGTCCGAGGACAGGGAACTATGGCTACACCTTC	CAWSPRTGNYGYTF
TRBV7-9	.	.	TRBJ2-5	TGTGCCAGCAGCCTCGAGGGAGGGGGAGTCACCCAGTACTTC	CASSLEGGGVTQYF
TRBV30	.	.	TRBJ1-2	TGTGCCTGGAGTGACAGGGTATTGGGAGGCTACACCTTC	CAWSDRVLGGYTF
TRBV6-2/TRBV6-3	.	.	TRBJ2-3	TGTGCCAGCAGTTTGGGCTCAGGAGATACGCAGTATTTT	CASSLGSGDTQYF
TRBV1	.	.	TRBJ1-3	TGCACCAGCAGCCATATTCAGGGGGCCGCTGGAAACACCATATATTTT	CTSSHIQGAAGNTIYF
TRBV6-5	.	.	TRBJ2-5	TGTGCCAGCAGTAACAGGGACCGAGAGACCCAGTACTTC	CASSNRDRETQYF
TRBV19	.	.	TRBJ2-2	TGTGCCAGTAGTTCAAGGTCGGAGACGAACACCGGGGAGCTGTTTTTT	CASSSRSETNTGELFF
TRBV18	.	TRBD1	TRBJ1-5	TGTGCCAGCTCACTCGGACAGGGCCAGCCCCAGCATTTT	CASSLGQGQPQHF
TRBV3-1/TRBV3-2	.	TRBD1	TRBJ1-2	TGTGCCAGCAGCCAAGGGGGGACAGGGGTCGGCTACACCTTC	CASSQGGTGVGYTF
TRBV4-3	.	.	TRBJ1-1	TGCGCCAGCAGCCAAACGCGGGTGTCGGAAGCTTTCTTT	CASSQTRVSEAFF
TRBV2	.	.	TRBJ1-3	TGTGCCAGCAAGGTGAGCGGCCAACCAAACTCTGGAAACACCATATATTTT	CASKVSGQPNSGNTIYF
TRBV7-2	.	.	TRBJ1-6	TGTGCCAGCAGCGAATCGGACAGTTCACCCCTCCACTTT	CASSESDSSPLHF
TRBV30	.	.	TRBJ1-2	TGTGCCTGGAGCCAAGGAACAGCCCGGGGCTACACCTTC	CAWSQGTARGYTF